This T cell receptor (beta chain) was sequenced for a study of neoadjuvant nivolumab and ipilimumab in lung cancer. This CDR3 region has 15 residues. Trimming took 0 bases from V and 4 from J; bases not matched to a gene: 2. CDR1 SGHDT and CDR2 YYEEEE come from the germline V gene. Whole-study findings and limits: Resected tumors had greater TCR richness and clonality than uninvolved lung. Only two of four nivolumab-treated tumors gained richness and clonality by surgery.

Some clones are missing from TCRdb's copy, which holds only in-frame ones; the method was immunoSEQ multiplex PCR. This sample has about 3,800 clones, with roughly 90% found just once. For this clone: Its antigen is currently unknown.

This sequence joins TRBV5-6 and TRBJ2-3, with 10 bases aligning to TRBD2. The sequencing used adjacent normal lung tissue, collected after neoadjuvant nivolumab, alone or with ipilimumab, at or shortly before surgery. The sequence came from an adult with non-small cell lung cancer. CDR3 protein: CASSLVSGRSDTQYF. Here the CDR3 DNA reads TGTGCCAGCAGCTTGGTTAGCGGGAGGTCAGATACGCAGTATTTT.